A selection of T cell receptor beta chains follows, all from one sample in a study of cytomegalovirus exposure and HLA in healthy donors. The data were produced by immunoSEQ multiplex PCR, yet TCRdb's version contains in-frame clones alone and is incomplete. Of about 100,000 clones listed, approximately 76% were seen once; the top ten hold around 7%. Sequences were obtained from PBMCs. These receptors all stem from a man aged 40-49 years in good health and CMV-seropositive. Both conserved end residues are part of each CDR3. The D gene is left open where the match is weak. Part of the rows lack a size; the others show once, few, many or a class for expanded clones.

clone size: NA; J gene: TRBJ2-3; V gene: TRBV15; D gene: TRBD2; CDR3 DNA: TGTGCCACCAGCAGGCGTGGACTAGCGATCACAGATACGCAGTATTTT; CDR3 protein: CATSRRGLAITDTQYF
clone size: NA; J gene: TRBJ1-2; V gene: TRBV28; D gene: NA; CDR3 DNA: TGTGCCAGCAGTGGCCGCTATGGCTACACCTTC; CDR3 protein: CASSGRYGYTF
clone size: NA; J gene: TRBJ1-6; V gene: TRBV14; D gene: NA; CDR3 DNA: TGTGCCAGCAGCCAAGAGTCAGGGAGGTCACCCCTCCACTTT; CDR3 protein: CASSQESGRSPLHF
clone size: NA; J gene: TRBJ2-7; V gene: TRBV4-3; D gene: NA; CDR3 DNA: TGCGCCAGCAGCCAAGAATGGGGCCTCTCCTACGAGCAGTACTTC; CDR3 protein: CASSQEWGLSYEQYF
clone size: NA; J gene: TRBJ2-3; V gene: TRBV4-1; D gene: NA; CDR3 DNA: TGCGCCAGCAGCCAAGAGTTCCAACCGGCAGATACGCAGTATTTT; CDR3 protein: CASSQEFQPADTQYF
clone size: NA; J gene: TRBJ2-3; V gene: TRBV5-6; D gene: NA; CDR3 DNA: TGTGCCAGCAGCTTGGAAAACATCTGCACAGATACGCAGTATTTT; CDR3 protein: CASSLENICTDTQYF
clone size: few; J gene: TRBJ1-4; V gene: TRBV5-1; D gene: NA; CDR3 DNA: TGCGCCAGCAGCTTCGGCGGTTCTAATGAAAAACTGTTTTTT; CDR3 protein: CASSFGGSNEKLFF
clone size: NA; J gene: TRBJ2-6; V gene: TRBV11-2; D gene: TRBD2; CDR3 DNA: TGTGCCAGCAGCCGCGGGGAGGGGTACGATTCTGGGGCCAACGTCCTGACTTTC; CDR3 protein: CASSRGEGYDSGANVLTF
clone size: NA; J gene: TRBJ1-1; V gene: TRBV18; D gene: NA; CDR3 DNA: TGTGCCAGCTCACCCCAGGGTAACACTGAAGCTTTCTTT; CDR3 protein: CASSPQGNTEAFF
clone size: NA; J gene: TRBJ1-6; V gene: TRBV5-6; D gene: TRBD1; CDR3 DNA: TGTGCCAGCAGAACGGACAGGGCAGGACCCCTCCACTTT; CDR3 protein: CASRTDRAGPLHF
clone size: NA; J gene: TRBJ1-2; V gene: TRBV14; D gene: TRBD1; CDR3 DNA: TGTGCCAGCAGCTGGGACAGGGGGCTGTATGGCTACACCTTC; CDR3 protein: CASSWDRGLYGYTF
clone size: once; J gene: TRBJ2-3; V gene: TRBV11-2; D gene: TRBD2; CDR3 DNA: TGTGCCAGCAGCGCCAGCGGGGGGGTAACAGATACGCAGTATTTT; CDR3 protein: CASSASGGVTDTQYF
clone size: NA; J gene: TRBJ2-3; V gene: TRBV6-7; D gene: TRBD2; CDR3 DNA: TGTGCCAGCAGTTTCGCCAAGGGACTAGCGGAAGGGACAGATACGCAGTATTTT; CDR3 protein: CASSFAKGLAEGTDTQYF
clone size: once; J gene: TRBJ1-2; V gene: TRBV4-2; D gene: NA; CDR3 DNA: TGTGCCAGCAGCCAAGAGACAGGCGCAGGTAGTGGCTACACCTTC; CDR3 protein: CASSQETGAGSGYTF
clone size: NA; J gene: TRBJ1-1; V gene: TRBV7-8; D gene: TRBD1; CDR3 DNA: TGTGCCAGCAGCAATGACAGGGGAACTGAAGCTTTCTTT; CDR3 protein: CASSNDRGTEAFF
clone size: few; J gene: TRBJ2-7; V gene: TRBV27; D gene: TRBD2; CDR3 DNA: TGTGCCAGCAGCCTGACTAGCGGGAGTTTGTACGAGCAGTACTTC; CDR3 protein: CASSLTSGSLYEQYF
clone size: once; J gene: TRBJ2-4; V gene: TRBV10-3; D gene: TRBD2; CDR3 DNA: TGTGCCATCAGTGGGACTAGCGGGAGATCGGGAAACATTCAGTACTTC; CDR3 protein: CAISGTSGRSGNIQYF